This paragraph covers one T cell receptor beta chain sequence. The CDR3 has 12 amino acids. Trimming cost V 7 bases and J 4 bases; bases outside gene matches: 4. These data belong to a study of blood T cell repertoires in COVID-19. Study overall: From the United States, Italy and Spain came samples of acute and convalescent COVID-19. PBMCs, B-cell-depleted T cells, or T cells were the source of the cDNA or gDNA that made up the material.

Libraries were prepared by immunoSEQ multiplex PCR; TCRdb keeps only in-frame clonotypes and omits some of them. Here the sample spans a few hundred thousand clones, more than 75% being singletons. The sample comprised peripheral blood. This chain connects TRBV12-3 or TRBV12-4 to TRBJ2-7; TRBD2 matches at 7 bases. The source of this sequence is a man older than 75 with acute or convalescent COVID-19. The CDR3 nucleotides are TGTGCCAGCACAAGCGGGATTTACGAGCAGTACTTC. It specifies CASTSGIYEQYF.